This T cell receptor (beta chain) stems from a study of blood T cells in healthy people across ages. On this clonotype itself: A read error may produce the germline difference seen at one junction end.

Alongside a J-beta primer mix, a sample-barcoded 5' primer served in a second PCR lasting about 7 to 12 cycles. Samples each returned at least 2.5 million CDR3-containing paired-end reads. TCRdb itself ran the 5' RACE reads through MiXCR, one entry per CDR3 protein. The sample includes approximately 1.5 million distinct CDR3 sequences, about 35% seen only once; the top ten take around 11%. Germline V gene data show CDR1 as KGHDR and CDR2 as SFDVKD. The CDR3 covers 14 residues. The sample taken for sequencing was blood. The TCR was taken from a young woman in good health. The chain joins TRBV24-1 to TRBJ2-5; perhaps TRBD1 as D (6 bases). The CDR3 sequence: CATGEGQGLETQYF. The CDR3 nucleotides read TGTGCCACCGGTGAAGGGCAGGGGTTGGAGACCCAGTACTTC.